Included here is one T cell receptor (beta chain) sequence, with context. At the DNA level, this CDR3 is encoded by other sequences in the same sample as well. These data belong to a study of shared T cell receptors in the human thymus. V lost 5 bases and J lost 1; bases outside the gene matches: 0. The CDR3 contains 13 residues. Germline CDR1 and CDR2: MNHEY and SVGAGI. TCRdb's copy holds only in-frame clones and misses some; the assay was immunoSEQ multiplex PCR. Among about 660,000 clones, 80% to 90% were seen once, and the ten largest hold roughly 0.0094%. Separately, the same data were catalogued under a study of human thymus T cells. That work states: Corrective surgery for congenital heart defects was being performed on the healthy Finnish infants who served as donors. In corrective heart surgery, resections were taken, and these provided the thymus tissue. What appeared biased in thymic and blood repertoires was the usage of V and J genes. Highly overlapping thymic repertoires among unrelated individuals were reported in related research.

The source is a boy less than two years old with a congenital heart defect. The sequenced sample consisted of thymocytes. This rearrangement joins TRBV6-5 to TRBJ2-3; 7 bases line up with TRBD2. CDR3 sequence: CASSSGGTDTQYF. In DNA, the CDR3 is TGTGCCAGCAGTAGCGGGGGCACAGATACGCAGTATTTT.